This TCR beta chain was obtained from a study of response to subunit inactivated influenza vaccine. This clonotype has at least ten counts. The antigen remains undetermined. TCRdb redid the calling of the RT-PCR reads with MiXCR, one entry per CDR3 protein. The table lists about 520,000 distinct CDR3 sequences, approximately 6.9% of them singletons, with about an eighth in the top ten. The CDR3 extends over 14 amino acids. V lost 1 base to trimming and J lost 4 bases, with 7 bases between them. The germline CDR1 and CDR2 sequences are MGHDK and SYGVNS. Study results and limitations: There was a suggestion from the authors that each seasonal influenza vaccination recruits few new T cells.

The chain couples TRBV25-1 to TRBJ1-4, with D perhaps matching TRBD1 (5 bases). Sequences were derived from PBMCs from blood, sampled around 25 months after vaccination. This clonotype was sampled from a man aged 45 to 70 who received an inactivated influenza vaccine. Here the CDR3 reads CASSEWGNNEKLFF. The CDR3 region has the DNA TGTGCCAGCAGTGAATGGGGGAATAATGAAAAACTGTTTTTT.